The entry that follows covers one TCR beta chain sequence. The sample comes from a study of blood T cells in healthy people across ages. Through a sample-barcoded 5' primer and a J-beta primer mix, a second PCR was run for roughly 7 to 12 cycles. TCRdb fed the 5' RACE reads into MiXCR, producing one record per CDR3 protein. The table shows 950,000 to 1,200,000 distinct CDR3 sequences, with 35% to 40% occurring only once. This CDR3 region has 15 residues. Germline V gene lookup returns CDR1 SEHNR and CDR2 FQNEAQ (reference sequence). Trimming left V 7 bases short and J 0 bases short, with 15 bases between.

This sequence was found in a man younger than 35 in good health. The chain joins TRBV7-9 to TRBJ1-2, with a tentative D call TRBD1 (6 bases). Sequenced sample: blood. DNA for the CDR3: TGTGCCAGCACATCCCATGAGGGGGCTAACTATGGCTACACCTTC. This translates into CASTSHEGANYGYTF. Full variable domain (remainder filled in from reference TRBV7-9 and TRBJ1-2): DTGVSQNPRHKITKRGQNVTFRCDPISEHNRLYWYRQTLGQGPEFLTYFQNEAQLEKSRLLSDRFSAERPKGSFSTLEIQRTEQGDSAMYLCASTSHEGANYGYTFGSGTRLTVV.